The 14 T cell receptor beta chains reported below all come from one sample, sequenced in a study of T cells after yellow fever vaccination. TCRdb processed the 5' RACE reads anew with MiXCR; each CDR3 protein has one entry. This sample has 230,000 or so distinct CDR3 sequences; approximately 3.5% occur once, and the top ten carry under 20%. The source material was PBMCs, sampled 15 days after the yellow fever booster vaccination. These receptors all stem from a man between 18 and 35 years old who received the YFV17D yellow fever vaccine.

This chain links TRBV6-2 or TRBV6-3 with TRBJ2-1; 9 bases match TRBD2. Germline CDR1 and CDR2: MNHEY and SVGEGT. CDR3 length: 16 amino acids. Trimming cost V 0 bases and J 7 bases; bases outside gene matches: 7. As DNA, the CDR3 is TGTGCCAGCAGTTACTCGAGAAGCGGGGGGTCGAATGAGCAGTTCTTC. Its protein product is CASSYSRSGGSNEQFF.

Ten or more counts support this clonotype. This chain links TRBV5-4 with TRBJ1-2; no clear D. Trimming shortened V by 0 bases and J by 3 bases, and 6 bases separated the two germline ends. The V gene's germline CDR1 is SGHNT and CDR2 YYREEE (reference sequence). The CDR3 has 13 residues. In DNA form, the CDR3 reads TGTGCCAGCAGCTTGGACAGCCACTATGGCTACACCTTC. This translates into CASSLDSHYGYTF.

The sample holds many counts of this clonotype. This CDR3 is CASDDTDTQYF. As DNA, the CDR3 is TGTGCCAGCGATGACACAGATACGCAGTATTTT. The chain couples TRBV2 to TRBJ2-3; D unresolved. CDR1 and CDR2 (germline): SNHLY, FYNNEI. V was shortened by 8 bases and J by 2 bases, with 5 bases between the two germline ends. CDR3 length: 11 amino acids.

This clonotype was recorded many times. The chain recombines TRBV5-6 with TRBJ2-7; 7 positions agree with TRBD2. V shed 4 bases and J 3 bases; nucleotides not matched to a gene: 10. The CDR3 length is 15 residues. Germline lookup yields CDR1 SGHDT and CDR2 YYEEEE. CDR3 bases: TGTGCCAGCAGCCGCGACCCCGGGGACTACTACGAGCAGTACTTC. This codes for CASSRDPGDYYEQYF.

This clonotype has only a few counts. The chain couples TRBV23-1 to TRBJ2-6; the D gene is possibly TRBD2 (6 bases). TRBV23-1 is an ORF, with its function uncertain. Trimming removed 7 bases at V and 4 bases at J, with 14 bases between. The CDR3 length is 15 residues. In nucleotides, the CDR3 is TGCGCCAGCATACGGGGGTGTACCGGGGCCAACGTCCTGACTTTC. It translates to CASIRGCTGANVLTF.

This clonotype appeared many times. The chain uses TRBV5-1 and TRBJ1-4, with TRBD1 matching over 8 bases. The CDR3 covers 15 residues. The V gene end was trimmed by 4 bases and the J gene end by 6 bases; junction bases not matched to a gene: 8. CDR1 and CDR2 (germline): SGHRS, YFSETQ. The CDR3 bases are TGCGCCAGCAGCCTTGGGACAGGATCTCATGAAAAACTGTTTTTT. Translation: CASSLGTGSHEKLFF. Drawing the rest from reference TRBV5-1 and TRBJ1-4, the complete variable domain is KAGVTQTPRYLIKTRGQQVTLSCSPISGHRSVSWYQQTPGQGLQFLFEYFSETQRNKGNFPGRFSGRQFSNSRSEMNVSTLELGDSALYLCASSLGTGSHEKLFFGSGTQLSVL.

This clonotype was counted ten times or more. This chain uses TRBV20-1 with TRBJ2-3; 10 bases map to TRBD2. Unmatched junction bases numbered 4, after V lost 2 bases and J lost 2 bases. Germline loops: CDR1 DFQATT, CDR2 SNEGSKA (reference sequence). The CDR3 has 15 residues. The CDR3 DNA sequence: TGCAGTGCTAGATCTAGCGGGGGTAACACAGATACGCAGTATTTT. This gives the protein CSARSSGGNTDTQYF.

This clonotype was picked up many times. The rearrangement uses TRBV7-9 and TRBJ2-5; D might be TRBD2 (7 bases). Trimming removed 5 bases at V and 5 bases at J, with 18 bases between. Germline loops: CDR1 SEHNR, CDR2 FQNEAQ (reference sequence). The CDR3 contains 15 residues. The CDR3 loop is CASSPLRGGVETQYF. The CDR3 DNA sequence: TGTGCCAGCAGCCCACTGAGGGGGGGCGTGGAGACCCAGTACTTC.

This clonotype was recorded many times. This chain links TRBV6-6 with TRBJ1-1, with no clear D. The germline CDR1 and CDR2 sequences are MNHNY and SVGAGI (reference sequence). This CDR3 contains 15 residues. Trimming took 7 bases from V and 1 from J, leaving 16 bases between them. The DNA of the CDR3 is TGTGCCAGCATCTACCACCCCGGACCGAACACTGAAGCTTTCTTT. It translates to CASIYHPGPNTEAFF.

This clonotype was detected ten times or more. The chain couples TRBV15 to TRBJ1-3; possibly TRBD1 for D (6 bases). V lost 6 bases and J lost 2, with 11 bases in between. There are 14 residues in the CDR3. From germline, CDR1 is LNHNV and CDR2 YYDKDF (reference sequence). In nucleotides, the CDR3 is TGTGCCACCAGTTCCCCAGGGGCTGGAAACACCATATATTTT. Translating it yields CATSSPGAGNTIYF. The full variable domain, its missing parts supplied by reference TRBV15 and TRBJ1-3, is DAMVIQNPRYQVTQFGKPVTLSCSQTLNHNVMYWYQQKSSQAPKLLFHYYDKDFNNEADTPDNFQSRRPNTSFCFLDIRSPGLGDTAMYLCATSSPGAGNTIYFGEGSWLTVV.

This clonotype came up a few times. V and J are TRBV20-1 and TRBJ1-2, with D unresolved. The germline V gene encodes CDR1 DFQATT and CDR2 SNEGSKA (reference sequence). CDR3 length: 12 residues. V was clipped by 4 bases and J by 7 bases, with 13 bases between them. CDR3 sequence: CSANEGGIGYTF. The CDR3 DNA reads as TGCAGTGCTAACGAGGGAGGCATTGGCTACACCTTC.

This clonotype came up many times. J is TRBJ1-1 and V is TRBV6-5; D call uncertain. Germline CDR1 reads MNHEY; CDR2 reads SVGAGI. The CDR3 is 14 residues long. Trimming removed 3 bases from V and 5 bases from J, with 13 bases in between. The CDR3 coding sequence is TGTGCCAGCAGTTATGAGGGTATGAGGACTGAAGCTTTCTTT. Encoded protein: CASSYEGMRTEAFF.

This clonotype was observed many times. The chain couples TRBV20-1 to TRBJ2-2; D is uncertain. The V gene's germline CDR1 is DFQATT and CDR2 SNEGSKA (reference sequence). The CDR3 consists of 16 residues. V gave up 0 bases and J gave up 5 bases, with 16 bases separating them. The CDR3 region has the DNA TGCAGTGCTAGAGAGGGAAAGGCAGGAACAACCGGGGAGCTGTTTTTT. The encoded protein is CSAREGKAGTTGELFF.

This clonotype has at least ten counts. In DNA, the CDR3 is TGTGCCAGCAGCCCGACCGGACTAGCGGGGATCACAGATACGCAGTATTTT. This gives the protein CASSPTGLAGITDTQYF. The J gene is TRBJ2-3, the V gene TRBV7-8, with 12 bases fitting TRBD2. Trimming cost V 5 bases and J 2 bases; bases outside gene matches: 8. This CDR3 region has 17 residues. Germline CDR1 reads SGHVS; CDR2 reads FQNEAQ.